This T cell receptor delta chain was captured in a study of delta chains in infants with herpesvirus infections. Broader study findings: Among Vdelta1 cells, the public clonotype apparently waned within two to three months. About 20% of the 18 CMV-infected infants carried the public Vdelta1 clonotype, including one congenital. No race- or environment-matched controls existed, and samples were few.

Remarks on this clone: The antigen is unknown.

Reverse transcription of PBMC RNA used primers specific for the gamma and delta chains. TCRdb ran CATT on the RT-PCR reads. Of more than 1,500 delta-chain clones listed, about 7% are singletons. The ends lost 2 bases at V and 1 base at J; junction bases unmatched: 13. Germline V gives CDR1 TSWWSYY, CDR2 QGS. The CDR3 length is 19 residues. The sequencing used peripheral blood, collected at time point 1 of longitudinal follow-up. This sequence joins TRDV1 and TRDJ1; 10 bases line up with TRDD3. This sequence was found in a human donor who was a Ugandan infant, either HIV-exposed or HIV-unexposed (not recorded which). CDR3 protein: CALGEKGWGIPGRTDKLIF. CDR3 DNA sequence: TGTGCTCTTGGGGAAAAGGGATGGGGGATACCAGGGCGCACCGATAAACTCATCTTT.